A single sample gave rise to the 6 T cell receptor beta chains below, sequenced in a study of T cells in Graves' hyperthyroidism and ophthalmopathy. TCR beta CDR3 regions were amplified from RNA. The HTBI primer set was used in a first-round RT-PCR of the TCR CDR3. TCRdb re-called the multiplex PCR reads through MiXCR, storing one row per CDR3 protein. The sample shows approximately 320,000 distinct CDR3 sequences, roughly 17% of them seen only once. Material for sequencing was blood. These TCRs come from a man aged 25 to 45 with Graves' hyperthyroidism.

This clonotype was picked up a small number of times. The chain has TRBV7-9 and TRBJ1-4, with a possible D match to TRBD1 (5 bases). Germline values: CDR1 SEHNR, CDR2 FQNEAQ (reference sequence). The V end was cut by 1 base, the J end by 8 bases, with 8 bases between. The length of the CDR3 is 13 residues. The CDR3 bases are TGTGCCAGCAGCTTAGAGCAGGGAGAAAAACTGTTTTTT. This sequence encodes CASSLEQGEKLFF. The full variable domain, with the rest looked up from reference TRBV7-9 and TRBJ1-4, is DTGVSQNPRHKITKRGQNVTFRCDPISEHNRLYWYRQTLGQGPEFLTYFQNEAQLEKSRLLSDRFSAERPKGSFSTLEIQRTEQGDSAMYLCASSLEQGEKLFFGSGTQLSVL.

This clonotype was recorded many times. The V call is TRBV20-1, the J call TRBJ2-3, with TRBD2 matching 13 bases. V was pared by 4 bases and J by 7 bases, with 5 bases of the junction left unmatched. Germline V gene data show CDR1 as DFQATT and CDR2 as SNEGSKA (reference sequence). The CDR3 totals 14 residues. For the CDR3, the DNA is TGCAGTGCTAAACTAGCGGGGGGGCGGAATACGCAGTATTTT. It yields the protein CSAKLAGGRNTQYF.

This clonotype was seen at least ten times. The chain employs TRBV6-2 or TRBV6-3 and TRBJ1-6; 7 positions agree with TRBD1. Germline V gives CDR1 MNHEY, CDR2 SVGEGT. This CDR3 contains 14 residues. V dropped 8 bases and J dropped 4; count of bases not matched to a gene: 5. CDR3 protein: CASGVGQYNSPLHF. The CDR3, as DNA: TGTGCCAGCGGCGTGGGACAGTATAATTCACCCCTCCACTTT.

This clonotype was seen repeatedly, ten times or more. V is TRBV30 and J is TRBJ2-1; D not resolved. This CDR3 region has 13 residues. The germline V gene has CDR1 GTSNPN and CDR2 SVGIG (reference sequence). V was cut by 1 base and J by 7 bases, with 11 bases left in between. The CDR3 DNA sequence: TGTGCCTGGAGTGGGAGTCTCACGAATGAGCAGTTCTTC. Encoded protein: CAWSGSLTNEQFF.

This clonotype was found a few times. The chain has TRBV28 and TRBJ2-5; TRBD2 matches at 11 bases. The CDR3 is 16 residues long. Germline V gene sequence: CDR1 MDHEN, CDR2 SYDVKM. Trimming removed 5 bases from V and 5 bases from J; junction bases left unmatched: 10. The CDR3 reads CASSIMGLAAWETQYF. The CDR3 region has the DNA TGTGCCAGCAGTATCATGGGACTAGCGGCGTGGGAGACCCAGTACTTC.

This clonotype has at least ten counts. The rearrangement joins TRBV12-3 or TRBV12-4 to TRBJ2-3, with 8 nucleotides matching TRBD2. This CDR3 region has 14 residues. J lost 1 base, V lost 6 bases, and 3 bases had no gene match. CDR3 in amino acids: CASRGSGGTDTQYF. The CDR3, as DNA: TGTGCCAGCAGGGGTAGCGGGGGCACAGATACGCAGTATTTT.